The clone carrying this T cell receptor beta chain has a handful of counts. What it binds is not known. Amplified TCR beta CDR3 regions derived from RNA transcripts. The primer set for the first-round RT-PCR of the TCR CDR3 was HTBI. TCRdb re-analysed the multiplex PCR reads in MiXCR, keeping a single row per CDR3 protein. This table has about 570,000 distinct CDR3 sequences, roughly 50% appearing once. These data belong to a study of T cells in Graves' hyperthyroidism and ophthalmopathy. Findings and caveats of the study: Separation of ophthalmopathy from stable hyperthyroidism was achieved by a 13 V-J model. The model identified upcoming ophthalmopathy a median roughly 6.5 months ahead of onset.

The CDR3 is made up of 14 amino acids. Germline V gives CDR1 ENHRY, CDR2 SYGVKD. The V end was cut by 6 bases, the J end by 5 bases, with 13 bases between. Lactation, pregnancy, other autoimmune disease or uncontrolled infection led to exclusion of patients. Diagnosis rested on symptoms, serum thyroxine and TRAb, thyroid ultrasound, and orbital computed tomography. The V call is TRBV10-3, the J call TRBJ1-4; a possible D gene is TRBD1 (5 bases). The TCR originated in an adult woman with Graves' disease, either hyperthyroidism or ophthalmopathy (not recorded which). Sequences were obtained from peripheral blood or thyroid tissue (not recorded which). CDR3 DNA sequence: TGTGCCATCAGACCCAGGGACTTGAATGAAAAACTGTTTTTT. Its translation: CAIRPRDLNEKLFF.